What follows are 20 T cell receptor beta chains derived from one specimen sequenced in a study of response to subunit inactivated influenza vaccine. Each CDR3 protein is one row after TCRdb ran MiXCR on the RT-PCR reads. The sample shows about 530,000 distinct CDR3 sequences, about 10% of them seen only once. Sequencing was performed on PBMCs from blood, taken on the day of vaccination. The receptors shown here come from a man in his forties or fifties who received an inactivated influenza vaccine.

This clonotype was counted a few times. This chain connects TRBV5-1 to TRBJ1-1, with 8 positions matching TRBD1. The CDR3 contains 14 residues. The V gene's germline CDR1 is SGHRS and CDR2 YFSETQ. The trim removed 1 base at V and 7 bases at J, leaving 6 bases unmatched. DNA of the CDR3: TGCGCCAGCAGCTTGCCGGACAGGGTTGATGAAGCTTTCTTT. This encodes CASSLPDRVDEAFF.

The chain links TRBV13 to TRBJ2-1; D possibly corresponds to TRBD2 (5 bases). The CDR3 sequence is 15 residues long. The V end was cut by 4 bases, the J end by 7 bases, with 17 bases between. CDR1 is PRHDT, CDR2 FYEKMQ, per germline (reference sequence). CDR3 DNA sequence: TGTGCCAGCAGCTCCCCTGCCCCCGGCGGGAATGAGCAGTTCTTC. Protein sequence: CASSSPAPGGNEQFF.

This clonotype has just a few counts. The genes are TRBV25-1 and TRBJ1-2; 7 nucleotides match TRBD1. The germline V gene has CDR1 MGHDK and CDR2 SYGVNS. Trimming removed 2 bases from V and 4 bases from J; junction bases left unmatched: 4. This CDR3 spans 14 amino acids. CDR3 loop: CASSETGTVYGYTF. The CDR3 region has the DNA TGTGCCAGCAGTGAAACCGGGACAGTCTATGGCTACACCTTC.

In this sample, this clonotype turned up a few times. The V call is TRBV7-9, the J call TRBJ1-2; tentatively, D is TRBD1 (5 bases). Trimming took off 0 bases at V and 8 bases at J, with 13 bases between the two ends. CDR3 length equals 14 residues. Germline values: CDR1 SEHNR, CDR2 FQNEAQ (reference sequence). In nucleotides, the CDR3 is TGTGCCAGCAGCTTAGCAGCCTGGCAGGGAGGCTACACCTTC. This encodes CASSLAAWQGGYTF.

This clonotype has a count of ten or more. The V and J genes are TRBV6-5 and TRBJ2-5, with D perhaps TRBD1 or TRBD2 (5 bases each). V was trimmed by 0 bases and J by 4 bases, leaving 6 bases between them. This CDR3 spans 13 amino acids. Germline V CDR1 and CDR2: MNHEY, SVGAGI. The CDR3 sequence is CASSYSGTETQYF. The CDR3 region has the DNA TGTGCCAGCAGTTACTCCGGGACAGAGACCCAGTACTTC.

In its sample, this clonotype was seen a few times. CDR3: CASSPGGVVKNIQYF. The CDR3 bases are TGTGCCAGCAGCCCAGGGGGCGTTGTCAAAAACATTCAGTACTTC. The chain recombines TRBV7-2 with TRBJ2-4; 8 bases align to TRBD1. V lost 5 bases, J lost 3 bases, and 6 bases stayed unmatched. Germline loops: CDR1 SGHTA, CDR2 FQGNSA. CDR3 length equals 15 residues.

This clonotype was seen a handful of times. The chain has TRBV9 and TRBJ2-5; 8 bases map to TRBD1. The germline gives CDR1 SGDLS, CDR2 YYNGEE. Unmatched junction bases numbered 5, after V lost 3 bases and J lost 1 base. This CDR3 comprises 15 residues. As DNA, the CDR3 is TGTGCCAGCAGCGAGGGGGGACAGGCCCAAGAGACCCAGTACTTC. Its translation: CASSEGGQAQETQYF.

This chain connects TRBV6-2 or TRBV6-3 to TRBJ2-3; D gene uncertain. The germline gives CDR1 MNHEY, CDR2 SVGEGT. V lost 5 bases to trimming and J lost 0 bases, with 12 bases between them. This CDR3 contains 15 residues. DNA for the CDR3: TGTGCCAGCAGTGGATACAGATCTAGCACAGATACGCAGTATTTT. It yields the protein CASSGYRSSTDTQYF.

This clonotype has a handful of counts. V gene TRBV30 combines with J gene TRBJ2-2; no clear D. The CDR3 consists of 11 residues. Trimming cost V 5 bases and J 4 bases, with 5 bases left between them. CDR1 GTSNPN and CDR2 SVGIG come from the germline V gene (reference sequence). The CDR3 DNA follows: TGTGCCTGGGGGCGCACCGGGGAGCTGTTTTTT. Residues: CAWGRTGELFF.

CDR3 DNA: TGCAGTGCTAGGGATAACTTCTATCCTATCACAGATACGCAGTATTTT. It is translated as CSARDNFYPITDTQYF. V usage is TRBV20-1 and J usage is TRBJ2-3; D gene uncertain. This CDR3 has 16 residues. Germline loops: CDR1 DFQATT, CDR2 SNEGSKA (reference sequence). Trimming removed 3 bases at V and 2 bases at J, with 18 bases between.

This clonotype was found a few times. The chain has TRBV6-1 and TRBJ2-7; TRBD1 matches at 10 bases. V was pared by 6 bases and J by 7 bases, with 9 bases of the junction left unmatched. CDR3 length: 14 amino acids. Germline V CDR1 and CDR2: MNHNS, SASEGT. The CDR3 here is CASRARDRGGEQYF. The DNA for the CDR3 is TGTGCCAGCAGAGCGAGGGACAGGGGAGGAGAGCAGTACTTC.

The chain carries TRBV28 and TRBJ2-1; 14 bases fit TRBD2. There are 18 residues in the CDR3. The germline CDR1 and CDR2 sequences are MDHEN and SYDVKM. The trim removed 3 bases at V and 9 bases at J, leaving 13 bases unmatched. In DNA, the CDR3 is TGTGCCAGCAGTTTCCAAGCCAGACTAGCGGGGGGGCCGGGTGAGCAGTTCTTC. This translates into CASSFQARLAGGPGEQFF.

At least ten counts were recorded for this clonotype. Germline is not matched at one junction end, which may reflect a read error. The chain joins TRBV20-1 to TRBJ2-2; D gene ambiguous. This CDR3 contains 13 residues. Germline-derived CDR1 and CDR2 are DFQATT and SNEGSKA (reference sequence). CDR3 sequence (DNA): TGCAGTGCTCGAGACATCTACACCGGGGAGCTGTTTTTT. Protein product: CSARDIYTGELFF.

The sample holds a few counts of this clonotype. V and J are TRBV6-2 or TRBV6-3 and TRBJ2-5, with D perhaps matching TRBD2 (7 bases). This CDR3 has 17 residues. V was pared by 2 bases and J by 0 bases, with 16 bases between. Germline V gene data show CDR1 as MNHEY and CDR2 as SVGEGT. The CDR3: CASSYLAGALYQETQYF. The CDR3 bases are TGTGCCAGCAGTTACCTTGCGGGGGCCTTGTACCAAGAGACCCAGTACTTC.

The V call is TRBV15, the J call TRBJ2-5; 11 nucleotides line up with TRBD2. Per germline, CDR1 LNHNV and CDR2 YYDKDF (reference sequence). The CDR3 has 16 amino acids. The V segment lost 6 bases and the J segment 2 bases; nucleotides outside the gene matches: 8. The CDR3 nucleotides are TGTGCCACCAGATCTAGCGGGGGGTTTCTACAAGAGACCCAGTACTTC. This codes for CATRSSGGFLQETQYF.

The gene calls are TRBV6-5 and TRBJ2-3; TRBD2 matches at 11 bases. Germline assignment: CDR1 MNHEY and CDR2 SVGAGI. The CDR3 is 16 residues long. Trimming took 2 bases from V and 4 from J; bases not matched to a gene: 5. CDR3 residues: CASSYLVAGGSDTQYF. In nucleotides, the CDR3 is TGTGCCAGCAGTTACCTTGTAGCGGGAGGGTCAGATACGCAGTATTTT.

The gene calls are TRBV5-1 and TRBJ2-7, with TRBD1 matching over 10 bases. The trim removed 5 bases at V and 5 bases at J, leaving 4 bases unmatched. The CDR3 is 13 residues long. Germline V gene data show CDR1 as SGHRS and CDR2 as YFSETQ. The CDR3 protein is CASSRQGADEQYF. Here the CDR3 DNA reads TGCGCCAGCAGTAGACAGGGGGCAGACGAGCAGTACTTC.

In this sample, this clonotype turned up a few times. The chain is built from TRBV20-1 and TRBJ1-3; perhaps TRBD1 as D (5 bases). Looked up from germline, CDR1 is DFQATT and CDR2 is SNEGSKA (reference sequence). CDR3 length equals 14 residues. Trimming pared 6 bases from V and 4 bases from J, leaving 16 bases between. The CDR3 sequence is CSALPPGPGNTIYF. The CDR3 DNA reads TGCAGTGCACTTCCGCCGGGGCCCGGAAACACCATATATTTT.

This clonotype was found a few times. The genes are TRBV20-1 and TRBJ2-7, with 10 bases aligning to TRBD2. V was pared by 3 bases and J by 3 bases, with 5 bases of the junction left unmatched. This CDR3 has 14 amino acids. Germline V gene data show CDR1 as DFQATT and CDR2 as SNEGSKA (reference sequence). The CDR3 protein is CSARWLAGVYEQYF. CDR3 nucleotide sequence: TGCAGTGCTAGGTGGCTAGCGGGAGTCTACGAGCAGTACTTC.

This chain links TRBV5-1 with TRBJ2-7, with TRBD1 matching over 12 bases. The V gene end was trimmed by 4 bases and the J gene end by 6 bases; junction bases not matched to a gene: 8. The germline V gene has CDR1 SGHRS and CDR2 YFSETQ. The CDR3 runs 15 residues. The CDR3 reads CASSPAGTGGREQYF. CDR3 nucleotide sequence: TGCGCCAGCAGCCCAGCCGGGACAGGGGGCCGCGAGCAGTACTTC.